The rows below give T cell receptor beta chains drawn from one sample of a study of OX40 agonist ivuxolimab in advanced cancers. TCRdb's table, derived via immunoSEQ multiplex PCR, lists solely in-frame clones and lacks some. The sample carries around 20,000 clones, more than 75% recorded once. The specimen comprised CD4+ or CD8+ T cells sorted from blood, sampled in a trial of the OX40 agonist ivuxolimab. All receptors come from an adult with an advanced solid tumor such as melanoma, head and neck, liver or kidney cancer. Each CDR3 is given with its conserved first and last residue. The D gene is left open where the match is weak. The size entry is marked missing in some rows and otherwise reads once, few, many or a size class.

>TRBJ2-7|TRBV9|NA|NA
TGTGCCAGCAGCGTAACCCTAGACTATCGAGAGCAGTACTTC
CASSVTLDYREQYF
>TRBJ2-7|TRBV14|NA|NA
TGTGCCAGCAGCCAACGCGGGGAAAACTACGAGCAGTACTTC
CASSQRGENYEQYF
>TRBJ1-3|TRBV6-5|NA|TRBD1
TGTGCCAGCAGTTTCGGGACAGGGGACTCTGGAAACACCATATATTTT
CASSFGTGDSGNTIYF
>TRBJ1-6|TRBV5-1|NA|NA
TGCGCCAGCAGCTTGGCCGGGGGAGGTGATTCACCCCTCCACTTT
CASSLAGGGDSPLHF
>TRBJ2-3|TRBV18|NA|NA
TGTGCCAGCTCACCACCCCTAAACACAGATACGCAGTATTTT
CASSPPLNTDTQYF
>TRBJ2-5|TRBV7-2|NA|TRBD1
TGTGCCAGCAGCTTAGAGACAGGGTTTGAGACCCAGTACTTC
CASSLETGFETQYF
>TRBJ2-1|TRBV27|NA|TRBD2
TGTGCCAGCAGTCCGGGACTAGCGCCGGGAAATGAGCAGTTCTTC
CASSPGLAPGNEQFF
>TRBJ2-7|TRBV2|once|TRBD1
TGTGCCAGCAGGGCCGGGACAGGGAACGAGCAGTACTTC
CASRAGTGNEQYF
>TRBJ2-1|TRBV27|once|NA
TGTGCCAGCAGTTTACCAGCGGGCGATGAGCAGTTCTTC
CASSLPAGDEQFF
>TRBJ2-1|TRBV30|NA|NA
TGTGCCTCCGACCGAGGGCGTATCGAGTTCTTC
CASDRGRIEFF
>TRBJ2-1|TRBV27|NA|NA
TGTGCCAGCGGGGCTGGACAGAACTCCTACAATGAGCAGTTCTTC
CASGAGQNSYNEQFF
>TRBJ1-5|TRBV2|once|NA
TGTGCCAGCAGAAGGGGTTGGCGGAGTGGCAATCAGCCCCAGCATTTT
CASRRGWRSGNQPQHF
>TRBJ2-5|TRBV7-8|NA|NA
TGTGCCAGCAGCGTCGGGACACTCCAAGAGACCCAGTACTTC
CASSVGTLQETQYF
>TRBJ1-2|TRBV11-2|NA|TRBD1
TGTGCCAGCAGCTTACGACTGACGGGACAGGGGACTGGCTACACCTTC
CASSLRLTGQGTGYTF
>TRBJ1-1|TRBV4-1|NA|NA
TGCGCCAGCAGCGCAATGGGGATGGTGACTGAAGCTTTCTTT
CASSAMGMVTEAFF
>TRBJ2-6|TRBV11-2|NA|NA
TGTGCCAGCAGCTTAGCGGGGTCGGGGGCCAACGTCCTGACTTTC
CASSLAGSGANVLTF
>TRBJ2-7|TRBV10-2|NA|TRBD1
TGCGCCAGCTGTAGGACAGGGACCCCCTACGAGCAGTACTTC
CASCRTGTPYEQYF
>TRBJ2-3|TRBV27|NA|TRBD2
TGTGCCAGCAGTTCACCGCCTCGACTAGCGGGGGGGCTCACAGATACGCAGTATTTT
CASSSPPRLAGGLTDTQYF
>TRBJ2-7|TRBV7-9|NA|TRBD1
TGTGCCAGCAGCCCCCGGGACAGGGAATACTACGAGCAGTACTTC
CASSPRDREYYEQYF
>TRBJ2-7|TRBV7-6|NA|TRBD1
TGTGCCAGCAGCTCCCGGCGGGCAGGGGGTACCTACGAGCAGTACTTC
CASSSRRAGGTYEQYF
>TRBJ2-5|TRBV7-2|NA|NA
TGTGCCAGCAGCTTACTTCAGATCCAAGAGACCCAGTACTTC
CASSLLQIQETQYF
>TRBJ2-7|TRBV6-1|NA|NA
TGTGCCAGCAGTGGGGGGACCTACGAGCAGTACTTC
CASSGGTYEQYF
>TRBJ2-6|TRBV19|NA|TRBD1
TGTGCCAGTAGTCAACAGGGGACAGGATACAACGTCCTGACTTTC
CASSQQGTGYNVLTF
>TRBJ2-7|TRBV5-4|NA|TRBD1
TGTGCCAGCAGCCTAGGGACAGCATCCTACGAGCAGTACTTC
CASSLGTASYEQYF
>TRBJ2-3|TRBV11-2|NA|TRBD2
TGTGCCAGCAGCTTAGGTTGGCGGGAGGCCACAGATACGCAGTATTTT
CASSLGWREATDTQYF
>TRBJ1-2|TRBV6-6|NA|NA
TGTGCCAGCAGTTACGGATTCAGGGACTATGGCTACACCTTC
CASSYGFRDYGYTF
>TRBJ2-7|TRBV10-3|NA|TRBD1
TGTGCCATCAGTGGACAGGGGCCCTACGAGCAGTACTTC
CAISGQGPYEQYF
>TRBJ2-5|TRBV5-1|NA|TRBD2
TGCGCCAGCAGCTACGGACTAGCGGGGGGGTTGTCTGCAGAGACCCAGTACTTC
CASSYGLAGGLSAETQYF
>TRBJ1-2|TRBV7-9|NA|NA
TGTGCCAGCAGCTTAGCCAGTAATGGCTACACCTTC
CASSLASNGYTF
>TRBJ2-7|TRBV7-8|NA|NA
TGTGCCAGCAGCCACCACTCGACACCGACACCCTACGAGCAGTACTTC
CASSHHSTPTPYEQYF
>TRBJ2-5|TRBV7-6|NA|TRBD2
TGTGCCAGCAGCTTAGCAGCGGGGGGGCGACAAGAGACCCAGTACTTC
CASSLAAGGRQETQYF
>TRBJ2-5|TRBV4-1|NA|NA
TGCGCCAGCAGCCACCCGACTACAGGGCTAGAGACCCAGTACTTC
CASSHPTTGLETQYF
>TRBJ2-7|TRBV5-5|NA|NA
TGTGCCAGCATCCAGGAGGACGAGCAGTACTTC
CASIQEDEQYF
>TRBJ1-4|TRBV21-1|NA|NA
TGTGCCAGCAGCTACCCCTACCCAGGGGGCTCGGCTAATGAAAAACTGTTTTTT
CASSYPYPGGSANEKLFF
>TRBJ1-1|TRBV5-1|NA|NA
TGCGCCAGCAGCTTGTACGACACTGAAGCTTTCTTT
CASSLYDTEAFF
>TRBJ1-3|TRBV19|NA|NA
TGTGCCACCACGAGTGACACACACCTCCCCCCCTCGGACACCATATATTTT
CATTSDTHLPPSDTIYF
>TRBJ1-6|TRBV14|NA|NA
TGTGCCAGCGGGGGGAGCTCCTATAATTCACCCCTCCACTTT
CASGGSSYNSPLHF